This paragraph covers one TCR beta chain sequence. Its antigen is not known. The data stem from a study of OX40 agonist ivuxolimab in advanced cancers. Study-wide context: Cancers in dose escalation were hepatocellular, melanoma, renal cell and head and neck.

Notes on the study in general: CD4+ and CD8+ T cells in blood underwent clonal expansion by week 6 at 0.1 to 3.0 mg/kg. Part of the nonresponder group also had normalized T-cell clonal expansion that was low.

Assay used: immunoSEQ multiplex PCR; TCRdb lists only in-frame clones, some missing. The sample lists 50,000 to 70,000 clones; 80% to 90% were seen once. The CDR3 consists of 14 residues. CDR1 and CDR2 from the germline V gene are MNHEY and SMNVEV (reference sequence). V dropped 8 bases and J dropped 4 bases, with 15 bases sitting between them. V is TRBV27 and J is TRBJ1-5; perhaps TRBD1 as D (5 bases). The source is an adult with an advanced solid tumor such as melanoma, head and neck, liver or kidney cancer. The input for sequencing was CD4+ or CD8+ T cells sorted from blood, taken in a trial of the OX40 agonist ivuxolimab. CDR3 region: CASRELGENQPQHF. CDR3 sequence (DNA): TGTGCCAGCCGTGAATTGGGGGAAAATCAGCCCCAGCATTTT.